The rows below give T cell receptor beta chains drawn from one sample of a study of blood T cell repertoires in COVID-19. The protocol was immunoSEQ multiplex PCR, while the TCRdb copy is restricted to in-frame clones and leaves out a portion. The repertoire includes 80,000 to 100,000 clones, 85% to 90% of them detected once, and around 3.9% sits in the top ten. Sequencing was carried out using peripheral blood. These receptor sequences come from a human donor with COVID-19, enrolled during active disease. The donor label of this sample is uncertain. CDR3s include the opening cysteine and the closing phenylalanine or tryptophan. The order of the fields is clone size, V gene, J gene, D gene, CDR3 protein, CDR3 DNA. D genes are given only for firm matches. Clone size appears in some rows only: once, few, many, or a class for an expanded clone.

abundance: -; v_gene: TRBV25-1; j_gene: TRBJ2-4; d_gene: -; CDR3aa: CASSEDRTENIQYF; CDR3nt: TGTGCCAGCAGCGAAGACAGAACAGAAAACATTCAGTACTTC
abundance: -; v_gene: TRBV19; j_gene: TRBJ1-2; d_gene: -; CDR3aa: CASSIDGTFANYGYTF; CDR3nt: TGTGCCAGTAGTATAGACGGGACATTCGCTAACTATGGCTACACCTTC
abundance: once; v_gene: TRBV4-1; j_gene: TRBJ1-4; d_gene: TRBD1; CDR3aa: CASSQNRGTNEKLFF; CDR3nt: TGCGCCAGCAGCCAGAACAGGGGTACTAATGAAAAACTGTTTTTT
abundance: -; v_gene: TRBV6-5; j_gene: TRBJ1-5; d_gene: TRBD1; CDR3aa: CASSSRQGAGRQPQHF; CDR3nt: TGTGCCAGCAGTTCCCGACAGGGGGCTGGTAGACAGCCCCAGCATTTT
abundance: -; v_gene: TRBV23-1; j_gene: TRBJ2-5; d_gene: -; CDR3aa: CASSLGQPQETQYF; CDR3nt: TGCGCCAGCAGTCTCGGACAGCCTCAAGAGACCCAGTACTTC
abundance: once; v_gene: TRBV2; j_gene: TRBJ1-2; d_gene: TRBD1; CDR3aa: CASSERTGANYGYTF; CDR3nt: TGTGCCAGCAGTGAGAGGACAGGGGCTAACTATGGCTACACCTTC
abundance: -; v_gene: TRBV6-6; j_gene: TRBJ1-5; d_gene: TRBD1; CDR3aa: CASRWDRANQPQHF; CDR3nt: TGTGCCAGCAGGTGGGACAGGGCGAATCAGCCCCAGCATTTT
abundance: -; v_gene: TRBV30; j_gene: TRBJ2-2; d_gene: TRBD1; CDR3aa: CAWDRGLTNTGELFF; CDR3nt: TGTGCCTGGGACAGGGGACTGACGAACACCGGGGAGCTGTTTTTT
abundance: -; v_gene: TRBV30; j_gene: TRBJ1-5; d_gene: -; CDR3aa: CAWSPAGRQPQHF; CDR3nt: TGTGCCTGGAGTCCCGCAGGGCGTCAGCCCCAGCATTTT
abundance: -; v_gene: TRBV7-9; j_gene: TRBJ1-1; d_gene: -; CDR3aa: CASSTANTEAFF; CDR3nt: TGTGCCAGCAGCACAGCCAACACTGAAGCTTTCTTT
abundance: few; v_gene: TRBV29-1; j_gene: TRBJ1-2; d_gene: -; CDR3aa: CSAFLLTPSYGYTF; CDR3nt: TGCAGCGCCTTCCTGTTGACACCCTCGTATGGCTACACCTTC
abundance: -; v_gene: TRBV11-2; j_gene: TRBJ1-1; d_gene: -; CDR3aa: CASSFEPVGAGAEAFF; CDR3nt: TGTGCCAGCAGCTTCGAGCCCGTGGGGGCAGGGGCTGAAGCTTTCTTT
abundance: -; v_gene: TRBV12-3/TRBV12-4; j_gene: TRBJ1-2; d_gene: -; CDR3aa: CASSLKTVYGYTF; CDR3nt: TGTGCCAGCAGTTTAAAGACAGTCTATGGCTACACCTTC
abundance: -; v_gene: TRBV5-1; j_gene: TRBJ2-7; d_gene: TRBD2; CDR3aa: CASSYPREGWHEQYF; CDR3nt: TGCGCCAGCAGCTACCCTCGGGAGGGTTGGCACGAGCAGTACTTC
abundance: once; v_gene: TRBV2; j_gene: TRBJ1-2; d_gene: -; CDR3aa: CASREYYRAGGYTF; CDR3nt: TGTGCCAGCAGGGAATACTACAGGGCAGGTGGCTACACCTTC
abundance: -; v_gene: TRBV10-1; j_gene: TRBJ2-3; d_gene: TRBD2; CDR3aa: CASSSGTSGSVDTQYF; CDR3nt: TGCGCCAGCAGTTCCGGGACTAGCGGGTCCGTCGATACGCAGTATTTT
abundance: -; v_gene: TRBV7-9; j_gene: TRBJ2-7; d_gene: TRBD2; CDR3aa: CASRARGSSYEQYF; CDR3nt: TGTGCCAGCAGGGCGCGGGGGTCCTCCTACGAGCAGTACTTC
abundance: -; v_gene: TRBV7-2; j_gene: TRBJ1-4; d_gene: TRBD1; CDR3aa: CASSPDRGHEKLFF; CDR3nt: TGTGCCAGCAGCCCGGACAGGGGGCATGAAAAACTGTTTTTT
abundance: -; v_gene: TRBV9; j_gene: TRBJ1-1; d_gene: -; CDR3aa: CASSARRGEAFF; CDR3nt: TGTGCCAGCAGCGCGAGAAGGGGAGAAGCTTTCTTT
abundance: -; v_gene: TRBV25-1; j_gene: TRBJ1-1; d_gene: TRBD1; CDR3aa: CASSEFGQENTEAFF; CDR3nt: TGTGCCAGCAGTGAATTCGGACAGGAGAACACTGAAGCTTTCTTT
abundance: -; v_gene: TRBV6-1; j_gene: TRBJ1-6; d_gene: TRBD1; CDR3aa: CASSDRTGGRSPLHF; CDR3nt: TGTGCCAGCAGTGACCGGACAGGGGGGCGTTCACCCCTCCACTTT
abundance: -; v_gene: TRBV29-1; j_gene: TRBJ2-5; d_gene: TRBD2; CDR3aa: CSVLSGVQVETQYF; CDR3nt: TGCAGCGTCCTTAGCGGGGTTCAAGTAGAGACCCAGTACTTC
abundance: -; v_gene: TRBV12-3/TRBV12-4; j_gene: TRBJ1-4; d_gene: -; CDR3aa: CASSEHLEKLFF; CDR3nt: TGTGCCAGCAGTGAACACCTTGAAAAACTGTTTTTT
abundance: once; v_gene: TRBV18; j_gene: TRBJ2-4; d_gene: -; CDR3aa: CASSPAAGLKENIQYF; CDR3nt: TGTGCCAGCTCACCAGCTGCAGGGTTAAAGGAAAACATTCAGTACTTC
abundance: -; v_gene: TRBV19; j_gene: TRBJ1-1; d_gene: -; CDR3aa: CASSIGQGGTEAFF; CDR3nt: TGTGCCAGTAGTATAGGGCAGGGAGGAACTGAAGCTTTCTTT
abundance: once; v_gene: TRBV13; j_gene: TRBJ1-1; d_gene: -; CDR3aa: CASSLPGSEAFF; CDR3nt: TGTGCCAGCAGCTTACCAGGTTCTGAAGCTTTCTTT
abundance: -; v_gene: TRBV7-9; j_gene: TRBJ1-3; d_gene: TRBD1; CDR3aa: CASSPGTGTGNTIYF; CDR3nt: TGTGCCAGCAGCCCGGGGACAGGGACTGGAAACACCATATATTTT
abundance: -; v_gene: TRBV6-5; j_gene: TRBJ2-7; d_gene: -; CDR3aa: CASKAGNSYEQYF; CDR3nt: TGTGCCAGCAAGGCAGGGAATTCATACGAGCAGTACTTC